This is a list of T cell receptor beta chains from one sample in a study of blood T cell repertoires in COVID-19. Using immunoSEQ multiplex PCR, the repertoire was profiled, and TCRdb retains in-frame clones only, with some absent. In the table there are roughly 120,000 clones, about nine tenths of which are singletons. Sequencing used peripheral blood. These receptor sequences come from a human donor with active COVID-19. The donor label of this sample is uncertain. CDR3s include the opening cysteine and the closing phenylalanine or tryptophan. Fields, in order: D gene, CDR3 length, V gene, J gene, clone size, CDR3 protein, CDR3 DNA. A D gene is named only where the DNA matches it firmly. Size tells how often a clone was seen (once, few, many) or the class of an expanded clone, and some rows leave it out.

D: -
length: 14
V: TRBV19
J: TRBJ2-7
size: -
CDR3: CAVPGDDLTYEQYF
DNA: TGTGCTGTACCAGGCGACGACCTTACCTACGAGCAGTACTTC

D: TRBD1
length: 15
V: TRBV9
J: TRBJ2-7
size: -
CDR3: CASSETGTEKGEQYF
DNA: TGTGCCAGCAGCGAAACCGGGACAGAGAAAGGCGAGCAGTACTTC

D: -
length: 15
V: TRBV9
J: TRBJ2-6
size: -
CDR3: CASSDGSSGANVLTF
DNA: TGTGCCAGCAGCGACGGGAGCTCTGGGGCCAACGTCCTGACTTTC

D: TRBD2
length: 14
V: TRBV29-1
J: TRBJ2-7
size: -
CDR3: CSVGLAGVSYEQYF
DNA: TGCAGCGTTGGATTAGCGGGGGTGAGCTACGAGCAGTACTTC

D: -
length: 18
V: TRBV19
J: TRBJ2-7
size: -
CDR3: CASSVRVSLDRHPYEQYF
DNA: TGTGCCAGTTCTGTCAGGGTGTCTCTTGACCGCCACCCCTACGAGCAGTACTTC

D: TRBD1
length: 15
V: TRBV18
J: TRBJ2-7
size: -
CDR3: CASSQPGQGASEQYF
DNA: TGTGCCAGCTCACAGCCGGGACAGGGGGCGTCCGAGCAGTACTTC

D: TRBD1
length: 15
V: TRBV19
J: TRBJ1-5
size: -
CDR3: CASKDGTASNQPQHF
DNA: TGTGCCAGCAAGGATGGGACAGCTAGCAATCAGCCCCAGCATTTT

D: TRBD2
length: 15
V: TRBV7-9
J: TRBJ2-7
size: -
CDR3: CASSPTSGGFYEQYF
DNA: TGTGCCAGCAGCCCGACTAGCGGGGGATTCTACGAGCAGTACTTC

D: TRBD2
length: 19
V: TRBV24-1
J: TRBJ2-4
size: -
CDR3: CATSDWSSGGALAKNIQYF
DNA: TGTGCCACCAGTGATTGGTCTAGCGGGGGGGCCTTAGCCAAAAACATTCAGTACTTC

D: -
length: 15
V: TRBV28
J: TRBJ1-2
size: -
CDR3: CASSGAMGGRYGYTF
DNA: TGTGCCAGCAGTGGGGCGATGGGGGGACGGTATGGCTACACCTTC

D: TRBD1
length: 15
V: TRBV6-6
J: TRBJ2-7
size: -
CDR3: CASSEPGQGWVEQYF
DNA: TGTGCCAGCAGCGAACCGGGACAGGGATGGGTCGAGCAGTACTTC

D: -
length: 15
V: TRBV7-2
J: TRBJ2-5
size: once
CDR3: CASSLGGLVGETQYF
DNA: TGTGCCAGCAGCTTAGGGGGGCTGGTAGGGGAGACCCAGTACTTC

D: TRBD1
length: 16
V: TRBV27
J: TRBJ2-3
size: -
CDR3: CASSPGTGSSTDTQYF
DNA: TGTGCCAGCAGCCCCGGGACAGGCAGTAGCACAGATACGCAGTATTTT

D: TRBD2
length: 16
V: TRBV9
J: TRBJ2-1
size: -
CDR3: CASSVSSGGAAGEQFF
DNA: TGTGCCAGCAGCGTATCTAGCGGGGGGGCGGCTGGTGAGCAGTTCTTC

D: TRBD1
length: 13
V: TRBV6-6
J: TRBJ1-2
size: once
CDR3: CASSVRDSYGYTF
DNA: TGTGCCAGCAGTGTAAGGGACAGCTATGGCTACACCTTC

D: -
length: 13
V: TRBV19
J: TRBJ1-2
size: -
CDR3: CASHRYSNYGYTF
DNA: TGTGCCAGCCACAGGTATTCTAACTATGGCTACACCTTC

D: -
length: 15
V: TRBV5-1
J: TRBJ2-5
size: -
CDR3: CASSLARIGLETQYF
DNA: TGCGCCAGCAGCTTGGCCAGGATTGGATTGGAGACCCAGTACTTC

D: TRBD1
length: 16
V: TRBV7-2
J: TRBJ1-3
size: -
CDR3: CASSLQGARGGNTIYF
DNA: TGTGCCAGCAGCCTCCAGGGGGCGCGAGGTGGAAACACCATATATTTT

D: -
length: 14
V: TRBV7-2
J: TRBJ1-2
size: -
CDR3: CASSLQITNYGYTF
DNA: TGTGCCAGCAGCTTACAGATAACTAACTATGGCTACACCTTC

D: TRBD1
length: 15
V: TRBV27
J: TRBJ1-1
size: -
CDR3: CASSLRTGGEKRAFF
DNA: TGTGCCAGCAGTTTAAGGACAGGGGGTGAGAAGAGAGCTTTCTTT

D: TRBD2
length: 16
V: TRBV19
J: TRBJ2-2
size: -
CDR3: CASRTTSGGTTWELFF
DNA: TGTGCCAGTAGGACCACTAGCGGGGGGACCACCTGGGAGCTGTTTTTT

D: TRBD2
length: 16
V: TRBV5-1
J: TRBJ2-1
size: -
CDR3: CASSSLTSGAHNEQFF
DNA: TGCGCCAGCAGCTCGCTGACTAGCGGGGCCCACAATGAGCAGTTCTTC

D: -
length: 14
V: TRBV6-6
J: TRBJ2-1
size: once
CDR3: CASSYQGTYNEQFF
DNA: TGTGCCAGCAGTTACCAAGGGACTTACAATGAGCAGTTCTTC

D: TRBD1
length: 17
V: TRBV3-1/TRBV3-2
J: TRBJ1-5
size: -
CDR3: CASTRDRGRRGNQPQHF
DNA: TGTGCCAGCACCCGGGACAGGGGGCGCCGGGGCAATCAGCCCCAGCATTTT

D: TRBD2
length: 15
V: TRBV4-3
J: TRBJ2-1
size: -
CDR3: CASSLDGGAASAQFF
DNA: TGCGCCAGCAGCCTTGACGGGGGGGCGGCCTCCGCGCAGTTCTTC

D: -
length: 17
V: TRBV28
J: TRBJ2-1
size: -
CDR3: CASSLRKMRATANEQFF
DNA: TGTGCCAGCAGTTTACGCAAAATGAGGGCCACCGCCAATGAGCAGTTCTTC

D: -
length: 20
V: TRBV6-2/TRBV6-3
J: TRBJ1-2
size: -
CDR3: CASSLGPVWQRSLARYGYTF
DNA: TGTGCCAGCAGCCTCGGCCCCGTGTGGCAACGGTCGCTAGCGAGATATGGCTACACCTTC

D: TRBD1
length: 15
V: TRBV11-2
J: TRBJ1-2
size: -
CDR3: CASSLAPDRGYGYTF
DNA: TGTGCCAGCAGCTTAGCTCCGGACAGGGGGTATGGCTACACCTTC

D: -
length: 14
V: TRBV27
J: TRBJ2-7
size: -
CDR3: CASSEGWGAYEQYF
DNA: TGTGCCAGCAGTGAAGGGTGGGGAGCCTACGAGCAGTACTTC

D: TRBD1
length: 17
V: TRBV9
J: TRBJ1-2
size: -
CDR3: CASSTDRGGDANYGYTF
DNA: TGTGCCAGCAGCACTGACAGGGGCGGAGATGCTAACTATGGCTACACCTTC

D: TRBD1
length: 14
V: TRBV10-3
J: TRBJ1-2
size: -
CDR3: CAISGTGGNYGYTF
DNA: TGTGCCATCAGTGGTACAGGGGGAAACTATGGCTACACCTTC

D: TRBD2
length: 16
V: TRBV2
J: TRBJ2-2
size: -
CDR3: CASMNSGIKNTGELFF
DNA: TGTGCCAGCATGAATAGCGGGATTAAGAACACCGGGGAGCTGTTTTTT

D: -
length: 14
V: TRBV7-8
J: TRBJ2-2
size: -
CDR3: CASSLWGDTGELFF
DNA: TGTGCCAGCAGCTTATGGGGGGACACCGGGGAGCTGTTTTTT

D: -
length: 13
V: TRBV5-8
J: TRBJ2-1
size: -
CDR3: CASSWGGANEQFF
DNA: TGTGCCAGCAGCTGGGGCGGGGCGAATGAGCAGTTCTTC

D: -
length: 15
V: TRBV19
J: TRBJ2-1
size: -
CDR3: CASSIDRGPVSEQFF
DNA: TGTGCCAGTAGTATAGATCGGGGTCCGGTATCTGAGCAGTTCTTC

D: TRBD1
length: 16
V: TRBV18
J: TRBJ2-7
size: once
CDR3: CASSPLPGTGDVEQYF
DNA: TGTGCCAGCTCACCTTTACCCGGGACAGGAGACGTCGAGCAGTACTTC

D: -
length: 15
V: TRBV19
J: TRBJ1-1
size: -
CDR3: CASRFQGHQNTEAFF
DNA: TGTGCCAGTAGATTTCAGGGACATCAGAACACTGAAGCTTTCTTT

D: TRBD2
length: 16
V: TRBV7-7
J: TRBJ2-5
size: -
CDR3: CASSKTGTSLIETQYF
DNA: TGTGCCAGCAGCAAAACCGGGACTAGCCTAATCGAGACCCAGTACTTC

D: -
length: 14
V: TRBV7-9
J: TRBJ1-1
size: -
CDR3: CASSSGRQNTEAFF
DNA: TGTGCCAGCAGCAGCGGACGCCAGAACACTGAAGCTTTCTTT

D: TRBD1
length: 15
V: TRBV7-9
J: TRBJ2-5
size: -
CDR3: CASSLGGQNKETQYF
DNA: TGTGCCAGCAGCTTAGGGGGACAGAATAAAGAGACCCAGTACTTC

D: -
length: 11
V: TRBV20-1
J: TRBJ2-5
size: -
CDR3: CSARFLETQYF
DNA: TGCAGTGCCAGGTTTTTAGAGACCCAGTACTTC

D: TRBD2
length: 15
V: TRBV15
J: TRBJ2-3
size: -
CDR3: CATSRDSGGADTQYF
DNA: TGTGCCACCAGCAGAGATAGCGGGGGGGCAGATACGCAGTATTTT

D: -
length: 12
V: TRBV10-3
J: TRBJ2-7
size: -
CDR3: CAISPTDYEQYF
DNA: TGTGCCATCAGCCCCACAGACTACGAGCAGTACTTC

D: TRBD1
length: 14
V: TRBV6-1
J: TRBJ2-7
size: -
CDR3: CASSEGAGAYEQYF
DNA: TGTGCCTCCAGTGAGGGGGCTGGGGCCTACGAGCAGTACTTC

D: -
length: 15
V: TRBV11-2
J: TRBJ1-4
size: -
CDR3: CASRSPRGFNEKLFF
DNA: TGTGCCAGCAGGTCTCCCAGGGGATTTAATGAAAAACTGTTTTTT

D: TRBD1
length: 12
V: TRBV10-3
J: TRBJ1-2
size: -
CDR3: CAISGQGVGYTF
DNA: TGTGCCATCAGTGGACAGGGGGTTGGCTACACCTTC

D: -
length: 15
V: TRBV3-1/TRBV3-2
J: TRBJ1-6
size: -
CDR3: CASSQDVMPGSPLHF
DNA: TGTGCCAGCAGCCAAGATGTTATGCCAGGATCACCCCTCCACTTT

D: -
length: 14
V: TRBV6-1
J: TRBJ1-1
size: -
CDR3: CASSDQGRNTEAFF
DNA: TGTGCCAGCAGTGATCAGGGAAGGAACACTGAAGCTTTCTTT

D: TRBD1
length: 15
V: TRBV19
J: TRBJ1-5
size: once
CDR3: CASRSGQGINQPQHF
DNA: TGTGCCAGTAGGTCCGGACAGGGGATTAATCAGCCCCAGCATTTT

D: -
length: 13
V: TRBV7-2
J: TRBJ1-2
size: -
CDR3: CASSLVQNYGYTF
DNA: TGTGCCAGCAGCTTAGTACAGAACTATGGCTACACCTTC

D: TRBD1
length: 19
V: TRBV5-4
J: TRBJ2-6
size: -
CDR3: CASSLRGTGPKTGANVLTF
DNA: TGTGCCAGCAGCTTGAGGGGGACAGGGCCTAAGACTGGGGCCAACGTCCTGACTTTC

D: -
length: 21
V: TRBV9
J: TRBJ1-5
size: -
CDR3: CASSILSRGEGPGEFGRPQHF
DNA: TGTGCCAGCAGCATCCTCAGCCGGGGGGAGGGACCCGGTGAGTTCGGGCGGCCCCAGCATTTT

D: -
length: 18
V: TRBV21-1
J: TRBJ1-1
size: -
CDR3: CASSKAGSDEGVHTEAFF
DNA: TGTGCCAGCAGCAAAGCTGGCAGTGATGAGGGGGTGCACACTGAAGCTTTCTTT

D: -
length: 14
V: TRBV21-1
J: TRBJ1-2
size: -
CDR3: CASSCRQGVMGYTF
DNA: TGTGCCAGCAGCTGCCGACAGGGGGTGATGGGCTACACCTTC